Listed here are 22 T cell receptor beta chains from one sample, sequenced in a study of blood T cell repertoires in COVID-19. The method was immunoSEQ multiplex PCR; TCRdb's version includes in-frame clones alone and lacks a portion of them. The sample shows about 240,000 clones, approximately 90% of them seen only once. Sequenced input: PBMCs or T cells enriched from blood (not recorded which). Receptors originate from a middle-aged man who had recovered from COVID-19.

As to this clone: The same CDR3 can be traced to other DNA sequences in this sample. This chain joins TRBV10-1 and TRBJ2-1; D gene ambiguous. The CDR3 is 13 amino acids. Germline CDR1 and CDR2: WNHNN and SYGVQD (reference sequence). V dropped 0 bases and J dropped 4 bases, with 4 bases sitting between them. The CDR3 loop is CASSESVYNEQFF. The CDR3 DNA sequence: TGCGCCAGCAGTGAGTCTGTATACAATGAGCAGTTCTTC.

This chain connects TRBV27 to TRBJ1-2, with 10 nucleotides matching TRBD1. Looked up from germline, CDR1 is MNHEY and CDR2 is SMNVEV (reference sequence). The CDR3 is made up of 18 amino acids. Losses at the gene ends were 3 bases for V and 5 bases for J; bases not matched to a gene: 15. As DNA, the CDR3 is TGTGCCAGCAGTTTGGCCCAAGGGACAGGGGCGCCTCTATATGGCTACACCTTC. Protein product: CASSLAQGTGAPLYGYTF.

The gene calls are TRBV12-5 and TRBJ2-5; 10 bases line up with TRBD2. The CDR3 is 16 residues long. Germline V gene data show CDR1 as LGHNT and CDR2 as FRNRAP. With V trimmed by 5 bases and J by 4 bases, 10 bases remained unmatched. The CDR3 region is CASGPWASGSPETQYF. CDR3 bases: TGTGCTAGTGGTCCCTGGGCTAGCGGGAGTCCAGAGACCCAGTACTTC.

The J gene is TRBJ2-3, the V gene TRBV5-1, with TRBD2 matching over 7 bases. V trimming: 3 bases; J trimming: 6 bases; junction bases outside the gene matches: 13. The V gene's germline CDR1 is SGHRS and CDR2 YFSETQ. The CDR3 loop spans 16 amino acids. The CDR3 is CASSSRLAATSDTQYF. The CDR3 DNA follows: TGCGCCAGCAGCTCAAGACTAGCAGCTACAAGCGATACGCAGTATTTT.

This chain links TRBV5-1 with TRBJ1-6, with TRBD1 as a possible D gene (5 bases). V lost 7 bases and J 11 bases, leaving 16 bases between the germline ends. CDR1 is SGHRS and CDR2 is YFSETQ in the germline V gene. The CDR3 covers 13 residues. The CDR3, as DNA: TGCGCCAGCGGGCAGGGCCCCAGTGCACCCCTCCACTTT. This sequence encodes CASGQGPSAPLHF.

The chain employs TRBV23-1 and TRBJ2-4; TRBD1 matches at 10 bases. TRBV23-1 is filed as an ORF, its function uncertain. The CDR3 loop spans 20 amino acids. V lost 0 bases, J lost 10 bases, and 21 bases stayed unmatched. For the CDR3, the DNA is TGCGCCAGCAGTCAATCGCCCCACAGTGCCGACGGGACAGGGGTCCGAATTCAGTACTTC. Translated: CASSQSPHSADGTGVRIQYF.

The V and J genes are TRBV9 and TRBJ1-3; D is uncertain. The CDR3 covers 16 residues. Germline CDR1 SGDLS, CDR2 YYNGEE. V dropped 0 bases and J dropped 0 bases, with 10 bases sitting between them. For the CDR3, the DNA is TGTGCCAGCAGCGTAGTCGGCGGCCCCTCTGGAAACACCATATATTTT. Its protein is CASSVVGGPSGNTIYF. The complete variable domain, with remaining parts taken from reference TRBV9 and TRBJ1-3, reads DSGVTQTPKHLITATGQRVTLRCSPRSGDLSVYWYQQSLDQGLQFLIQYYNGEERAKGNILERFSAQQFPDLHSELNLSSLELGDSALYFCASSVVGGPSGNTIYFGEGSWLTVV.

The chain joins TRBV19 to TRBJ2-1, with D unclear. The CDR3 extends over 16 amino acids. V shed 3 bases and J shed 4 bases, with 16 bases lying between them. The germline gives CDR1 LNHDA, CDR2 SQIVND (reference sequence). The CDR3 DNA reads TGTGCCAGTAGTATTAATCCAACCCTGACATACAATGAGCAGTTCTTC. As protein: CASSINPTLTYNEQFF.

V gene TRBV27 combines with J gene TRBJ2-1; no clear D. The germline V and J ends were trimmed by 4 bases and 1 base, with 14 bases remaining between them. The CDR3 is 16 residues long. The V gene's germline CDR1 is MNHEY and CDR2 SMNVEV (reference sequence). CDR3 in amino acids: CASSYSGLKSYNEQFF. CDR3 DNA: TGTGCCAGCAGTTATTCCGGTCTTAAATCCTACAATGAGCAGTTCTTC.

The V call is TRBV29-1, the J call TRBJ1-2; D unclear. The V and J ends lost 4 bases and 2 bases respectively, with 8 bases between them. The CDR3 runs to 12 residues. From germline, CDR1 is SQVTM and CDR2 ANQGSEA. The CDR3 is CSVGAGNYGYTF. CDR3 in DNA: TGCAGCGTTGGGGCAGGCAACTATGGCTACACCTTC.

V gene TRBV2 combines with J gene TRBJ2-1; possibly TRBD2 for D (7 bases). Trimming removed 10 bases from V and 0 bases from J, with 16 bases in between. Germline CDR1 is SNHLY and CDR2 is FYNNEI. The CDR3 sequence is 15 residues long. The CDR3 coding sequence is TGTGCCACAAATCCGGGGGGCCTCTCCTACAATGAGCAGTTCTTC. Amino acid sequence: CATNPGGLSYNEQFF.

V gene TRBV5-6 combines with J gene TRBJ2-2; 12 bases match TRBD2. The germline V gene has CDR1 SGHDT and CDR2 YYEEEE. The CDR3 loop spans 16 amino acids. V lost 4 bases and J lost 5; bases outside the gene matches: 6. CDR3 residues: CASSTRTSGNTGELFF. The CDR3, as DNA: TGTGCCAGCAGCACTCGGACTAGCGGGAATACCGGGGAGCTGTTTTTT.

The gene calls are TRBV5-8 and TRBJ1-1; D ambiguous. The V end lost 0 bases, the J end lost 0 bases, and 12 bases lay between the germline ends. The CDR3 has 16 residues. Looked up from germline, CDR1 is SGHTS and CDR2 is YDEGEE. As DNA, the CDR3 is TGTGCCAGCAGCTTGGGTTCCCAACTCATGAACACTGAAGCTTTCTTT. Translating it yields CASSLGSQLMNTEAFF.

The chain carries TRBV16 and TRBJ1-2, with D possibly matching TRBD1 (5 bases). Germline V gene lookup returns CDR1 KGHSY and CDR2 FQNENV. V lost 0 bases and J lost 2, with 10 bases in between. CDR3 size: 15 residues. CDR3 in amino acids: CASSQSAAGNYGYTF. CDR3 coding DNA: TGTGCCAGCAGCCAATCGGCGGCAGGGAACTATGGCTACACCTTC. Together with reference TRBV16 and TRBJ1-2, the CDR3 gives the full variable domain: GEEVAQTPKHLVRGEGQKAKLYCAPIKGHSYVFWYQQVLKNEFKFLISFQNENVFDETGMPKERFSAKCLPNSPCSLEIQATKLEDSAVYFCASSQSAAGNYGYTFGSGTRLTVV.

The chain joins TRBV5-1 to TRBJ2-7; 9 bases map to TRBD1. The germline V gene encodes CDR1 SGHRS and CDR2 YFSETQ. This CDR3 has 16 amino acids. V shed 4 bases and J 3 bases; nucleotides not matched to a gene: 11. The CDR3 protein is CASSVTGGNLDYEQYF. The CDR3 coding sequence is TGCGCCAGCAGCGTAACAGGGGGCAACCTAGACTACGAGCAGTACTTC.

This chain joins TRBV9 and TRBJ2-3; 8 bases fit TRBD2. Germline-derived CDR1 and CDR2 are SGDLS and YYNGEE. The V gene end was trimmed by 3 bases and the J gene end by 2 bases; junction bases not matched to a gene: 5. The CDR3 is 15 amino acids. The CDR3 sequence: CASSARGANTDTQYF. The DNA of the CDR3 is TGTGCCAGCAGCGCGCGGGGGGCAAACACAGATACGCAGTATTTT. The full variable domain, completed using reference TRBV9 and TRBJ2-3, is DSGVTQTPKHLITATGQRVTLRCSPRSGDLSVYWYQQSLDQGLQFLIQYYNGEERAKGNILERFSAQQFPDLHSELNLSSLELGDSALYFCASSARGANTDTQYFGPGTRLTVL.

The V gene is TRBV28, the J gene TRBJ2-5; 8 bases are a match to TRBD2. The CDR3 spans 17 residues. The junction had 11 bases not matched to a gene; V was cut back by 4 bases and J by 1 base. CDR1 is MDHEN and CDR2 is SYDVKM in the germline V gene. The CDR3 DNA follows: TGTGCCAGCAGTTATGGCGGCGGGAGGCCCCCCCAAGAGACCCAGTACTTC. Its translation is CASSYGGGRPPQETQYF.

Here the CDR3 reads CASTGPGQGRYGYTF. Written as DNA, the CDR3 is TGTGCCAGCACCGGGCCGGGACAGGGACGATATGGCTACACCTTC. The rearrangement joins TRBV2 to TRBJ1-2; TRBD1 agrees at 9 bases. The CDR3 consists of 15 residues. J was trimmed by 5 bases and V by 7 bases; bases with no gene match: 11. The germline V gene encodes CDR1 SNHLY and CDR2 FYNNEI.

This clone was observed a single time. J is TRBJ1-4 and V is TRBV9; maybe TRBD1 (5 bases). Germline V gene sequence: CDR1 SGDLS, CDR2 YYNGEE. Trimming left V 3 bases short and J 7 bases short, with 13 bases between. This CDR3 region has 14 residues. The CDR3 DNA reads TGTGCCAGCAGCGCCGACGGGGGTTTTGAAAAACTGTTTTTT. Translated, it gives CASSADGGFEKLFF. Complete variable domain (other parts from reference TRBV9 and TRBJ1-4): DSGVTQTPKHLITATGQRVTLRCSPRSGDLSVYWYQQSLDQGLQFLIQYYNGEERAKGNILERFSAQQFPDLHSELNLSSLELGDSALYFCASSADGGFEKLFFGSGTQLSVL.

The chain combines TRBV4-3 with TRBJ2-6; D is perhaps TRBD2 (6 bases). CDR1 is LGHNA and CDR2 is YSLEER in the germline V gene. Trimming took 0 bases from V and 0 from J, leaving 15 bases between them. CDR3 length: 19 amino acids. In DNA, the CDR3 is TGCGCCAGCAGCCAAGAAGACGGGGGAAAAATCTCTGGGGCCAACGTCCTGACTTTC. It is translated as CASSQEDGGKISGANVLTF.

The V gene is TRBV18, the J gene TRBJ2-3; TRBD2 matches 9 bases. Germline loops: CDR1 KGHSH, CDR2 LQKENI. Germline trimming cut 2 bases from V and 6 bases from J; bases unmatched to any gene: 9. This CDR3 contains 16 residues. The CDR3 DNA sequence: TGTGCCAGCTCACCAACTCCAGCGGGGGGATCGGATACGCAGTATTTT. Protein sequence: CASSPTPAGGSDTQYF.

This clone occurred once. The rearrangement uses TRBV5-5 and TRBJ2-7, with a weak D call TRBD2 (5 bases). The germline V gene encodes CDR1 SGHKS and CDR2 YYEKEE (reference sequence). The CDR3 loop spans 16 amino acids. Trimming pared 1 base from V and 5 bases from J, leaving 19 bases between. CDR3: CASSLTLRDLSHEQYF. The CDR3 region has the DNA TGTGCCAGCAGCTTGACCCTCCGGGATTTATCCCACGAGCAGTACTTC. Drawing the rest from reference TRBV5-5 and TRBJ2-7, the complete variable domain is DAGVTQSPTHLIKTRGQQVTLRCSPISGHKSVSWYQQVLGQGPQFIFQYYEKEERGRGNFPDRFSARQFPNYSSELNVNALLLGDSALYLCASSLTLRDLSHEQYFGPGTRLTVT.